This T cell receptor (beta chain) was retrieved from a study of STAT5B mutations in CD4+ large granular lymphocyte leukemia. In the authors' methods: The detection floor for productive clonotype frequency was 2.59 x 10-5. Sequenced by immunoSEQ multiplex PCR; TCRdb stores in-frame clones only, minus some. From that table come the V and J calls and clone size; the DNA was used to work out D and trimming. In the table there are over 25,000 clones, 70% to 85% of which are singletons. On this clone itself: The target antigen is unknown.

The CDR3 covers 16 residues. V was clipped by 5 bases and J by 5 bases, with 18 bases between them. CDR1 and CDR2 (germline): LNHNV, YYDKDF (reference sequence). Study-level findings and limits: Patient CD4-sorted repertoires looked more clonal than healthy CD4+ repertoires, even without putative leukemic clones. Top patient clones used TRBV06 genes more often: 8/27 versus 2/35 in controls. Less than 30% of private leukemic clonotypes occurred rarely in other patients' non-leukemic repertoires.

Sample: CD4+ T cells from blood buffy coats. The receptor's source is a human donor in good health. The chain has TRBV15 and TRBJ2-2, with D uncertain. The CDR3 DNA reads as TGTGCCACCAGCCCCAGGAAAGGGTTGGGGACCGGGGAGCTGTTTTTT. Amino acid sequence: CATSPRKGLGTGELFF.